The clone carrying this T cell receptor (beta chain) has a single count. The length of the CDR3 is 16 residues. V was clipped by 3 bases and J by 5 bases; unmatched bases: 10. CDR1 is LNHDA and CDR2 is SQIVND in the germline V gene (reference sequence). Repertoires were generated with immunoSEQ multiplex PCR, while TCRdb's copy carries only in-frame clones and drops some. Altogether 270,000 or so clones are present, roughly 81% being singletons, with the ten largest covering roughly 6.7%. The data derive from a study of blood T cell repertoires in COVID-19. Specimen: PBMCs or T cells enriched from blood (not recorded which). The chain links TRBV19 to TRBJ2-1; 7 bases map to TRBD2. The clonotype comes from a woman between 50 and 59 years old who had been exposed to COVID-19. CDR3 sequence: CASSMGGAGRDNEQFF. DNA for the CDR3: TGTGCCAGTAGTATGGGAGGGGCAGGGAGGGACAATGAGCAGTTCTTC.